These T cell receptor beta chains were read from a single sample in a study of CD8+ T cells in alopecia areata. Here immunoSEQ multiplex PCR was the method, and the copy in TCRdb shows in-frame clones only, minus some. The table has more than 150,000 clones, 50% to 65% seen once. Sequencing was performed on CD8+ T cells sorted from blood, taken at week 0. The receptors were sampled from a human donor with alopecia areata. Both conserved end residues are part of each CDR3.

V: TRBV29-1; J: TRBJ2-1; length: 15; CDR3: CSVGARDSIYVEQFF
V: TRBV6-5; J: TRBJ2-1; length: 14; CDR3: CASSIAGPHNEQFF
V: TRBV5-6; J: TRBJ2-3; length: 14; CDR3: CASSITGWSDTQYF
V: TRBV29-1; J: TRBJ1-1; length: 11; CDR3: CSVEWGTEAFF
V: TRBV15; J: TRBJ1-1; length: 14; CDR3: CATSRGGENTEAFF
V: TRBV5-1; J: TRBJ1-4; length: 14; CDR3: CASSQQGENEKLFF
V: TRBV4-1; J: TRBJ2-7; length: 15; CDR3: CASSSAASTSYEQYF
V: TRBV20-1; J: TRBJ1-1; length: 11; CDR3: CSAIRGAEAFF
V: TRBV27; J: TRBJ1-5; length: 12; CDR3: CASGAFGQPQHF
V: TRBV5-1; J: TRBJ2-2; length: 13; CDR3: CASAPSFAWELFF
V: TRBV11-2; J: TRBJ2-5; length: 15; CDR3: CASSLDQGRKETQYF
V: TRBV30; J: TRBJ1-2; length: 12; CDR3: CAWRTGNYGYTF
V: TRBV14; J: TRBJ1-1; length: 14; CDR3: CASSQGSKVSEAFF